A selection of T cell receptor beta chains follows, all from one sample in a study of OX40 agonist ivuxolimab in advanced cancers. The assay was immunoSEQ multiplex PCR, and TCRdb's table has in-frame clones only and misses some. The sample records over 15,000 clones, approximately 82% being singletons. The specimen was CD4+ or CD8+ T cells sorted from blood, collected in a trial of the OX40 agonist ivuxolimab. Receptors were obtained from an adult with an advanced solid tumor such as melanoma, head and neck, liver or kidney cancer. CDR3s include the opening cysteine and the closing phenylalanine or tryptophan. A D gene is named only where the DNA matches it firmly. Where a row states a size, it is once, few, many or the class of an expanded clone; other rows omit it.

D	J	size	V	DNA	CDR3
NA	TRBJ2-7	NA	TRBV2	TGTGCCAGCTTCCCCTCGACAGGATCCTACGAGCAGTACTTC	CASFPSTGSYEQYF
TRBD1	TRBJ1-2	NA	TRBV7-2	TGTGCCAGCACCACCTCCGGGGACAGGGATTTAAGAGGCTACACCTTC	CASTTSGDRDLRGYTF
NA	TRBJ2-7	few	TRBV27	TGTGCCTCCCACCGGTCAATCGGGTACGAGCAGTACTTC	CASHRSIGYEQYF
TRBD2	TRBJ2-1	NA	TRBV28	TGTGCCAGCAGTATTCTAGCGGAACTAACCAATGAGCAGTTCTTC	CASSILAELTNEQFF
TRBD1	TRBJ2-7	NA	TRBV5-1	TGCGCCAGCAGCTTACACCAGGGGGCGGGCGAGCAGTACTTC	CASSLHQGAGEQYF
TRBD1	TRBJ2-7	NA	TRBV9	TGTGCCAGCAGCGTAGGCGGGACAGGGGTATTCGACGAGCAGTACTTC	CASSVGGTGVFDEQYF
NA	TRBJ2-5	NA	TRBV18	TGTGCCAGCTCAGTCCAAGGGGAGACCCAGTACTTC	CASSVQGETQYF
NA	TRBJ2-1	NA	TRBV5-4	TGTGCCAGCAGCTTGGATCTGGCAGGGATAAACAATGAGCAGTTCTTC	CASSLDLAGINNEQFF
TRBD1	TRBJ1-3	few	TRBV19	TGTGCCAGTAGTACCGCAGGGGGCAGTACTGGAAACACCATATATTTT	CASSTAGGSTGNTIYF
TRBD2	TRBJ2-1	NA	TRBV28	TGTGCCAGCAGTTCCGGACTAGCCCTAAACAATGAGCAGTTCTTC	CASSSGLALNNEQFF
TRBD2	TRBJ2-7	few	TRBV18	TGTGCCAGCTCACCTCGGACTAGCGGAGAGAGGGAGCAGTACTTC	CASSPRTSGEREQYF
NA	TRBJ2-7	NA	TRBV18	TGTGCCAGCTCACCGGGGGCTGGGGAGCAGTACTTC	CASSPGAGEQYF
NA	TRBJ2-1	NA	TRBV11-2	TGTGCCAGCAGCTTAGAGGGGGAGGCGGGACACAATGAGCAGTTCTTC	CASSLEGEAGHNEQFF
TRBD2	TRBJ2-7	NA	TRBV5-4	TGTGCCAGCAGCTTGGCATCTAGCGGAGGCTCCTACGAGCAGTACTTC	CASSLASSGGSYEQYF
NA	TRBJ2-2	NA	TRBV7-3	TGTGCCAGCAGCCTTGGGGCAGGCACCGGGGAGCTGTTTTTT	CASSLGAGTGELFF
TRBD1	TRBJ1-1	NA	TRBV19	TGTGCCAGCAGCCGGGACAGGGCGGGAGACACTGAAGCTTTCTTT	CASSRDRAGDTEAFF
TRBD2	TRBJ2-2	NA	TRBV29-1	TGCAGCGTTGAGCTAGCGGGAAACACCGGGGAGCTGTTTTTT	CSVELAGNTGELFF
NA	TRBJ2-7	NA	TRBV20-1	TGCAGTGCTACTAGCAGGTACGAGCAGTACTTC	CSATSRYEQYF
TRBD2	TRBJ2-1	NA	TRBV19	TGTGCCAGTTCTAGCAGGCAAGCGGGAGGACTGTATGAGCAGTTCTTC	CASSSRQAGGLYEQFF
NA	TRBJ2-2	NA	TRBV2	TGTGCCAGCAGTGCCGGTGGCAGGGGCCTCACCGGGGAGCTGTTTTTT	CASSAGGRGLTGELFF
NA	TRBJ1-4	NA	TRBV4-1	TGCGCCAGCAGCCAAGATTGGTCTGAAAAACTGTTTTTT	CASSQDWSEKLFF
TRBD1	TRBJ2-2	NA	TRBV30	TGTGCCTGGCGGGACAGGGGATTCGGGGAGCTGTTTTTT	CAWRDRGFGELFF
NA	TRBJ2-4	NA	TRBV28	TGTGCCAGCAGTTTTAGGCAGCCCAGATCCAAAAACATTCAGTACTTC	CASSFRQPRSKNIQYF
NA	TRBJ1-4	NA	TRBV7-9	TGTGCCAGCAGCCTCCCTTCCACAACTAATGAAAAACTGTTTTTT	CASSLPSTTNEKLFF
TRBD1	TRBJ2-5	NA	TRBV27	TGTGCCAGCAGACCGATCGACAGGGGGCGGCAAGAGACCCAGTACTTC	CASRPIDRGRQETQYF
NA	TRBJ2-7	NA	TRBV2	TGTGCCAGCATCACCCGGACCGGCAGGGAGGACGAGCAGTACTTC	CASITRTGREDEQYF
NA	TRBJ2-7	NA	TRBV6-5	TGTGCCACTGGAGGGGCCGGACCACTCTACGAGCAGTACTTC	CATGGAGPLYEQYF
NA	TRBJ2-7	NA	TRBV30	TGTGCCTGGAGTGTACTGGGCAGGGACACCTCGGGGTACGAGCAGTACTTC	CAWSVLGRDTSGYEQYF
NA	TRBJ1-1	NA	TRBV2	TGTGCCAGCATTTCAGGCCCGGGGGCTTTCTTT	CASISGPGAFF
TRBD2	TRBJ2-1	NA	TRBV6-5	TGTGCCAGCATCGGGCGGGAGGGCCAGTATGAGCAGTTCTTC	CASIGREGQYEQFF
NA	TRBJ2-7	NA	TRBV15	TGTGCCACCGCCCCGACGGACTCCTACGAGCAGTACTTC	CATAPTDSYEQYF
NA	TRBJ1-1	NA	TRBV4-1	TGCGCCAGCAGCCAAGATAGGGTGAACACTGAAGCTTTCTTT	CASSQDRVNTEAFF
NA	TRBJ2-2	NA	TRBV6-5	TGTGCCAGCAGTTCTGGGGGGACGGGCACCGGGGAGCTGTTTTTT	CASSSGGTGTGELFF
NA	TRBJ2-3	once	TRBV9	TGTGCCAGCAGCGGCCGGACTAACCGAGATACGCAGTATTTT	CASSGRTNRDTQYF
NA	TRBJ2-7	NA	TRBV5-1	TGCGCCAGCAGCTTGGAGACGGGAGTAGGCGAGCAGTACTTC	CASSLETGVGEQYF
TRBD2	TRBJ2-2	NA	TRBV7-2	TGTGCCAGCAGCTTCGACCGACTAGCGGGAGTTTCCGGGGAGCTGTTTTTT	CASSFDRLAGVSGELFF
NA	TRBJ2-1	NA	TRBV11-1	TGTGCCAGCAGCCTAGCCCCTAGGGTTGGAAATGAGCAGTTCTTC	CASSLAPRVGNEQFF
NA	TRBJ2-7	NA	TRBV27	TGTGCCAGCAGTTTATCAGTGGACTCGGCGTCCTACGAGCAGTACTTC	CASSLSVDSASYEQYF
TRBD1	TRBJ1-3	NA	TRBV9	TGTGCCAGCAGCGAGGGACAGGGGTTCGGTTTTAACACCATATATTTT	CASSEGQGFGFNTIYF
NA	TRBJ2-1	NA	TRBV27	TGTGCCAGCAGGGGGCGGGGCTCCTACAATGAGCAGTTCTTC	CASRGRGSYNEQFF
NA	TRBJ2-2	few	TRBV10-3	TGTGCCATCAGTGAGTCGGCGGACACCGGGGAGCTGTTTTTT	CAISESADTGELFF
TRBD2	TRBJ2-5	NA	TRBV7-2	TGTGCCAGCAGCTCGGGACTAGCGGGATGGGTAGAGACCCAGTACTTC	CASSSGLAGWVETQYF
NA	TRBJ1-1	NA	TRBV30	TGTGCCTGGACCCGAGACAGGCGGACTGAAGCTTTCTTT	CAWTRDRRTEAFF
TRBD1	TRBJ1-2	few	TRBV13	TGTGCCAGCAGCTCGATAAGGACAGGGCATGGCTACACCTTC	CASSSIRTGHGYTF
NA	TRBJ1-2	NA	TRBV2	TGTGCCAGCAGTTTCGACAGCTCCTATGGCTACACCTTC	CASSFDSSYGYTF
NA	TRBJ2-5	NA	TRBV7-6	TGTGCCAGCAGCTTAGGGTGGGGCCTCCAAGAGACCCAGTACTTC	CASSLGWGLQETQYF
NA	TRBJ1-2	NA	TRBV6-5	TGTGCCAGCAGACCCAGTCCAGGGCTCTCCTATGGCTACACCTTC	CASRPSPGLSYGYTF
TRBD1	TRBJ1-6	NA	TRBV27	TGTGCCAGCAGTGGGACAGGGATAAGGAATTCACCCCTCCACTTT	CASSGTGIRNSPLHF
NA	TRBJ1-5	NA	TRBV2	TGTGCCAGCAATATCGGCAGAAATCAGCCCCAGCATTTT	CASNIGRNQPQHF
TRBD1	TRBJ2-7	NA	TRBV4-3	TGCGCCAGCAGCCACGGACAGGGACAGGACGAGCAGTACTTC	CASSHGQGQDEQYF
TRBD1	TRBJ2-5	NA	TRBV25-1	TGTGCCAGCAGTGGAACAGGGGGTATAAAGACCCAGTACTTC	CASSGTGGIKTQYF
NA	TRBJ2-7	NA	TRBV6-6	TGTGCCAGCAGTTACTCGATCCGAACGGCGCACGAGCAGTACTTC	CASSYSIRTAHEQYF